Listed here is a single TCR beta chain. As yet, its antigen is unknown. Trimming cost V 4 bases and J 2 bases, with 14 bases left between them. Germline loops: CDR1 SGHTA, CDR2 FQGTGA. The CDR3 is 16 amino acids. It was CD45RO-negative cells, positively selected for CCR7, that made up naive CD8 cells, with terminally differentiated effector memory CD45RA+ cells excluded. The donors were adults (healthy and HIV-negative) with no recent acute infections or vaccinations. The data were obtained in a study of shared clonotypes between healthy human individuals. General study points: A handful of donors showed sharing of approximately 5% of naive CD4 clonotypes.

The DNA input per sorted-subset replicate PCR was about 180 ng, corresponding to around 28,000 T cell genomes. Repertoires were generated with immunoSEQ multiplex PCR, while TCRdb's copy carries only in-frame clones and drops some. The sample has a few million clones, over 85% seen once. This chain uses TRBV7-3 with TRBJ2-2, with D possibly being TRBD1 (6 bases). This TCR derives from a young man in good health. Some clones in this sample may be carry-over from other donors' samples. Sequenced input: naive CD8+ T cells from PBMCs. The CDR3 spells CASSSYRALNTGELFF. In DNA form, the CDR3 reads TGTGCCAGCAGCTCGTACAGGGCACTCAACACCGGGGAGCTGTTTTTT.